The 26 T cell receptor beta chains in this list originate from one sample, sequenced in a study of T cells in Graves' hyperthyroidism and ophthalmopathy. Authors of the study amplified TCR beta CDR3 regions from RNA transcripts. First-round RT-PCR with HTBI primers amplified the TCR CDR3 region. TCRdb reanalysed the multiplex PCR reads using MiXCR and keeps one entry per CDR3 protein. The sample shows fewer than 900,000 distinct CDR3 sequences, about a sixth of them seen only once. The sequenced sample consisted of blood. These receptors all stem from a man aged 18 to 30 with Graves' hyperthyroidism.

This sequence joins TRBV20-1 and TRBJ2-2, with TRBD2 identical over 10 bases. This CDR3 is 16 amino acids long. From germline, CDR1 is DFQATT and CDR2 SNEGSKA (reference sequence). J gave up 2 bases and V 2 bases, and 5 bases lay outside the gene matches. Here the CDR3 reads CSARKTSGINTGELFF. The CDR3 nucleotides read TGCAGTGCTAGAAAAACTAGCGGGATAAACACCGGGGAGCTGTTTTTT.

This clonotype has at least ten counts. The gene calls are TRBV2 and TRBJ1-5; D possibly corresponds to TRBD1 (5 bases). Trimming removed 1 base from V and 1 base from J, with 8 bases in between. The V gene's germline CDR1 is SNHLY and CDR2 FYNNEI. CDR3 length: 15 residues. The CDR3, as DNA: TGTGCCAGCAGTGAAGTATCAGGGAGCAATCAGCCCCAGCATTTT. It is translated as CASSEVSGSNQPQHF. The full variable domain, its missing parts supplied by reference TRBV2 and TRBJ1-5, is EPEVTQTPSHQVTQMGQEVILRCVPISNHLYFYWYRQILGQKVEFLVSFYNNEISEKSEIFDDQFSVERPDGSNFTLKIRSTKLEDSAMYFCASSEVSGSNQPQHFGDGTRLSIL.

The CDR3 spells CAFPGQGAAGYTF. The CDR3 region has the DNA TGTGCCTTCCCGGGACAGGGGGCAGCTGGCTACACCTTC. The chain joins TRBV30 to TRBJ1-2; 12 bases map to TRBD1. The CDR3 loop spans 13 amino acids. The V segment lost 7 bases and the J segment 7 bases; nucleotides outside the gene matches: 7. Germline CDR1 and CDR2: GTSNPN and SVGIG (reference sequence).

This chain connects TRBV6-1 to TRBJ2-1; possibly TRBD2 for D (5 bases). Trimming pared 6 bases from V and 0 bases from J, leaving 12 bases between. Germline V gene lookup returns CDR1 MNHNS and CDR2 SASEGT. This CDR3 has 15 amino acids. CDR3 DNA sequence: TGTGCCAGCAGGCTCGGGAAAAGCTCCTACAATGAGCAGTTCTTC. Encoded protein: CASRLGKSSYNEQFF.

The gene calls are TRBV9 and TRBJ2-2; 7 nucleotides line up with TRBD1. The CDR3 consists of 16 residues. The germline V gene has CDR1 SGDLS and CDR2 YYNGEE. The V gene end was trimmed by 4 bases and the J gene end by 1 base; junction bases not matched to a gene: 7. CDR3 sequence reads: CASSPSRQGNTGELFF. DNA of the CDR3: TGTGCCAGCAGCCCCTCCAGACAGGGGAACACCGGGGAGCTGTTTTTT.

This clonotype was seen a handful of times. This sequence joins TRBV6-1 and TRBJ2-5, with TRBD2 matching over 7 bases. Germline-derived CDR1 and CDR2 are MNHNS and SASEGT. With V trimmed by 7 bases and J by 4 bases, 15 bases remained unmatched. The CDR3 length is 16 residues. CDR3 DNA sequence: TGTGCCAGCACCCAATTGGGGCGGGGGTGGGGAGAGACCCAGTACTTC. This encodes CASTQLGRGWGETQYF.

This clonotype has only a few counts. The V and J genes are TRBV4-2 and TRBJ2-1; 7 nucleotides line up with TRBD2. V gave up 4 bases and J gave up 7 bases; unmatched junction bases: 13. The V gene's germline CDR1 is LGHNA and CDR2 YNFKEQ. This CDR3 region has 16 residues. DNA of the CDR3: TGTGCCAGCAGCCTAGGCCCTAGGGGAGCGGGAAATGAGCAGTTCTTC. This translates into CASSLGPRGAGNEQFF.

The table lists this clonotype with a few counts. DNA of the CDR3: TGTGCCAGCAGTCTCGTGGGCCAGGTGGGCGAGCAGTACTTC. Protein product: CASSLVGQVGEQYF. V gene TRBV11-2 combines with J gene TRBJ2-7; D is unresolved. Trimming removed 6 bases from V and 6 bases from J, with 18 bases in between. This CDR3 is built from 14 residues. Germline loops: CDR1 SGHAT, CDR2 FQNNGV. The full variable domain, its missing parts supplied by reference TRBV11-2 and TRBJ2-7, is EAGVAQSPRYKIIEKRQSVAFWCNPISGHATLYWYQQILGQGPKLLIQFQNNGVVDDSQLPKDRFSAERLKGVDSTLKIQPAKLEDSAVYLCASSLVGQVGEQYFGPGTRLTVT.

This clonotype has just a few counts. CDR3: CASSVGTGAPYEQYF. As DNA, the CDR3 is TGTGCCAGCAGCGTAGGGACAGGGGCCCCCTACGAGCAGTACTTC. V and J are TRBV9 and TRBJ2-7, with TRBD1 identical over 9 bases. J was trimmed by 2 bases and V by 0 bases; bases with no gene match: 3. Germline CDR1 SGDLS, CDR2 YYNGEE. This CDR3 is 15 amino acids long.

This clonotype was counted many times. CDR3 in DNA: TGTGCCAGCACCGGGGCCCATGGCTACACCTTC. It encodes CASTGAHGYTF. This rearrangement joins TRBV12-3 or TRBV12-4 to TRBJ1-2, with D tentatively TRBD1 (5 bases). Deletions cut 7 bases from V and 6 bases from J, with 9 bases between. This CDR3 contains 11 residues.

This clonotype was recorded many times. The V call is TRBV7-2, the J call TRBJ2-7; TRBD1 aligns across 7 bases. There are 14 residues in the CDR3. Trimming cost V 7 bases and J 3 bases; bases outside gene matches: 9. The germline CDR1 and CDR2 sequences are SGHTA and FQGNSA. CDR3 nucleotide sequence: TGTGCCAGCACCCCCGGGACAGCCCTCTACGAGCAGTACTTC. Translated, it gives CASTPGTALYEQYF.

This chain links TRBV5-1 with TRBJ2-7; D is unclear. CDR3 length: 13 residues. Germline V gene lookup returns CDR1 SGHRS and CDR2 YFSETQ. The V gene lost 3 bases and the J gene lost 4 bases, with 11 bases spanning the gap. DNA for the CDR3: TGCGCCAGCAGCTCGGACGGCAGGTACGAGCAGTACTTC. This encodes CASSSDGRYEQYF.

In this sample, this clonotype turned up many times. The CDR3 sequence is CASISGYQPQHF. The DNA for the CDR3 is TGTGCCAGCATTTCGGGATACCAGCCCCAGCATTTT. The chain has TRBV28 and TRBJ1-5; D is unclear. Per the germline V gene, CDR1 is MDHEN and CDR2 is SYDVKM. The V gene lost 7 bases and the J gene lost 7 bases, with 11 bases spanning the gap. The CDR3 sequence is 12 residues long.

This clonotype was seen a handful of times. The chain combines TRBV20-1 with TRBJ2-5; 12 nucleotides line up with TRBD2. This CDR3 contains 12 residues. In germline, CDR1 is DFQATT, CDR2 SNEGSKA (reference sequence). CDR3: CSGLAGQETQYF. The CDR3 DNA is TGCAGCGGACTAGCGGGACAAGAGACCCAGTACTTC.

This clonotype occurred a few times. The V and J genes are TRBV27 and TRBJ2-7, with 10 bases fitting TRBD2. CDR1 MNHEY and CDR2 SMNVEV come from the germline V gene (reference sequence). The V and J ends lost 7 bases and 0 bases, in that order; junction bases with no gene match: 6. CDR3 length: 15 amino acids. This CDR3 reads CASTASGSLSYEQYF. CDR3 nucleotides: TGTGCCAGCACGGCTAGCGGGAGTCTCTCCTACGAGCAGTACTTC.

This clonotype has at least ten counts. V is TRBV12-3 or TRBV12-4 and J is TRBJ1-5; D uncertain. Trimming left V 5 bases short and J 4 bases short, with 9 bases between. The CDR3 has 13 amino acids. The CDR3 coding sequence is TGTGCCAGCAGTACGTCCGCGAATCAGCCCCAGCATTTT. Protein product: CASSTSANQPQHF.

The chain recombines TRBV15 with TRBJ1-3; D remains unclear. Germline-derived CDR1 and CDR2 are LNHNV and YYDKDF (reference sequence). Deletions cut 0 bases from V and 2 bases from J, with 8 bases between. The CDR3 length is 15 residues. The DNA for the CDR3 is TGTGCCACCAGCAGAGATCGAGGGACTGGAAACACCATATATTTT. Encoded protein: CATSRDRGTGNTIYF.

V gene TRBV3-1 combines with J gene TRBJ2-7, with D hard to call. This CDR3 is 14 amino acids long. CDR1 and CDR2 from the germline V gene are LGHDT and YNNKEL (reference sequence). V lost 6 bases to trimming and J lost 5 bases, with 17 bases between them. The CDR3 here is CASRPTDGGHEQYF. The CDR3 coding sequence is TGTGCCAGCAGACCTACTGACGGCGGACACGAGCAGTACTTC.

This clonotype appeared a few times. This rearrangement joins TRBV2 to TRBJ2-1, with no clear D. The germline gives CDR1 SNHLY, CDR2 FYNNEI. The CDR3 totals 13 residues. Trimming shortened V by 2 bases and J by 2 bases, and 4 bases separated the two germline ends. Here the CDR3 reads CASSEFPYNEQFF. The CDR3 bases are TGTGCCAGCAGTGAATTCCCCTACAATGAGCAGTTCTTC.

V usage is TRBV9 and J usage is TRBJ2-1, with 9 positions matching TRBD1. Per germline, CDR1 SGDLS and CDR2 YYNGEE. The CDR3 has 14 amino acids. V was clipped by 2 bases and J by 10 bases; unmatched bases: 7. This chain's CDR3 is CASSVTGTGYEQFF. The CDR3 DNA sequence: TGTGCCAGCAGCGTCACCGGGACAGGGTACGAGCAGTTCTTC.

This clonotype has a handful of counts. V and J are TRBV4-2 and TRBJ2-1, with TRBD2 matching over 11 bases. The CDR3 is 21 residues long. Germline V gene data show CDR1 as LGHNA and CDR2 as YNFKEQ. Trimming at V came to 3 bases and at J to 0 bases, leaving 16 bases not matched to a gene. CDR3 region: CASSQLPPGLAVASSYNEQFF. The DNA of the CDR3 is TGTGCCAGCAGCCAGTTACCTCCGGGACTAGCGGTCGCGAGCTCCTACAATGAGCAGTTCTTC.

This clonotype was detected a few times. The V gene is TRBV7-2, the J gene TRBJ2-5; D not certain. The V end was cut by 5 bases, the J end by 1 base, with 11 bases between. Germline V lookup: CDR1 SGHTA, CDR2 FQGNSA. The length of the CDR3 is 14 residues. The CDR3 nucleotides are TGTGCCAGCAGCAAGTCGTACGCCCAAGAGACCCAGTACTTC. Translating it yields CASSKSYAQETQYF.

This clonotype occurred a few times. This rearrangement joins TRBV19 to TRBJ1-1, with D unclear. The CDR3 runs to 13 residues. Germline CDR1 is LNHDA and CDR2 is SQIVND (reference sequence). Deletions cut 9 bases from V and 1 base from J, with 12 bases between. The CDR3 here is CASRFTENTEAFF. In nucleotides, the CDR3 is TGTGCCAGCCGATTCACAGAGAACACTGAAGCTTTCTTT.

Only a few counts were recorded for this clonotype. The J gene is TRBJ1-1, the V gene TRBV19; D not resolved. V lost 4 bases and J 1 base, leaving 13 bases between the germline ends. The germline gives CDR1 LNHDA, CDR2 SQIVND (reference sequence). CDR3 length: 15 amino acids. As DNA, the CDR3 is TGTGCCAGTAGTAGACCGTTGGCCACGAACACTGAAGCTTTCTTT. Its protein is CASSRPLATNTEAFF.

This clonotype was seen ten or more times. This chain uses TRBV20-1 with TRBJ2-5; 9 bases are a match to TRBD2. Germline V lookup: CDR1 DFQATT, CDR2 SNEGSKA (reference sequence). The CDR3 is made up of 15 amino acids. V lost 0 bases and J lost 5; bases outside the gene matches: 7. The CDR3 region has the DNA TGCAGTGCTAGAGACGGGCTAGCGGGATATGAGACCCAGTACTTC. Encoded protein: CSARDGLAGYETQYF.

This clonotype was detected ten times or more. The CDR3 spells CASSYRQGITYEQYF. The CDR3 region has the DNA TGTGCCAGCAGTTACAGACAGGGGATTACCTACGAGCAGTACTTC. The gene calls are TRBV6-2 or TRBV6-3 and TRBJ2-7; 8 bases are a match to TRBD1. Trimming removed 2 bases from V and 2 bases from J; junction bases left unmatched: 5. Germline V lookup: CDR1 MNHEY, CDR2 SVGEGT. The CDR3 runs to 15 residues.